A single sample is the source of the 26 T cell receptor beta chains below, sequenced in a study of blood T cell repertoires in COVID-19. The data were produced by immunoSEQ multiplex PCR, yet TCRdb's version contains in-frame clones alone and is incomplete. This table has about 270,000 clones, 91% appearing once. Source material: PBMCs or T cells enriched from blood (not recorded which). The receptors come from a man in his forties or fifties who had been exposed to COVID-19.

V gene TRBV7-3 combines with J gene TRBJ1-1; 8 bases line up with TRBD1. The germline V gene has CDR1 SGHTA and CDR2 FQGTGA. J gave up 1 base and V 2 bases, and 6 bases lay outside the gene matches. The CDR3 loop spans 16 amino acids. The CDR3 DNA reads as TGTGCCAGCAGCTTATCGGTACAGGGGGAGAACACTGAAGCTTTCTTT. This codes for CASSLSVQGENTEAFF. The entire variable domain, with the rest obtained from reference TRBV7-3 and TRBJ1-1, is as follows: GAGVSQTPSNKVTEKGKYVELRCDPISGHTALYWYRQSLGQGPEFLIYFQGTGAADDSGLPNDRFFAVRPEGSVSTLKIQRTERGDSAVYLCASSLSVQGENTEAFFGQGTRLTVV.

This clone was detected a few times. This chain uses TRBV13 with TRBJ1-5, with a weak D call TRBD1 (5 bases). The V end was cut by 2 bases, the J end by 5 bases, with 16 bases between. In germline, CDR1 is PRHDT, CDR2 FYEKMQ (reference sequence). This CDR3 comprises 16 residues. The CDR3 DNA sequence: TGTGCCAGCAGCTTAAGTAGGGGCAGGTCTGATCAGCCCCAGCATTTT. Its protein product is CASSLSRGRSDQPQHF.

The V call is TRBV11-2, the J call TRBJ2-1; D is unclear. The CDR3 contains 13 residues. The germline V and J ends were trimmed by 5 bases and 0 bases, with 5 bases remaining between them. The germline V gene encodes CDR1 SGHAT and CDR2 FQNNGV. CDR3 nucleotide sequence: TGTGCCAGCAGCCTGAGCTCCTACAATGAGCAGTTCTTC. The encoded protein is CASSLSSYNEQFF.

The chain carries TRBV7-9 and TRBJ2-1; a possible D gene is TRBD1 (6 bases). V was shortened by 4 bases and J by 9 bases, with 10 bases between the two germline ends. CDR3 length: 12 residues. CDR1 and CDR2 (germline): SEHNR, FQNEAQ (reference sequence). The CDR3 DNA sequence: TGTGCCAGCAGCTCTGACAGGATTGAGCAGTTCTTC. Translated: CASSSDRIEQFF.

The chain links TRBV28 to TRBJ2-2, with TRBD1 as a possible D gene (5 bases). The CDR3 loop spans 17 amino acids. Trimming shortened V by 5 bases and J by 5 bases, and 21 bases separated the two germline ends. Germline CDR1 and CDR2: MDHEN and SYDVKM. This CDR3 is CASSGLWTPRWTGELFF. Here the CDR3 DNA reads TGTGCCAGCAGTGGATTGTGGACACCTCGATGGACCGGGGAGCTGTTTTTT.

The chain recombines TRBV7-9 with TRBJ1-1, with 7 bases aligning to TRBD1. The CDR3 totals 14 residues. With 5 bases clipped from V and 2 bases from J, the junction kept 5 bases outside the gene matches. The germline V gene encodes CDR1 SEHNR and CDR2 FQNEAQ (reference sequence). The CDR3 protein is CASSAGTANTEAFF. CDR3 coding DNA: TGTGCCAGCAGCGCAGGGACAGCAAACACTGAAGCTTTCTTT.

This sequence joins TRBV27 and TRBJ2-3; 7 bases line up with TRBD1. There are 14 residues in the CDR3. Trimming removed 5 bases from V and 3 bases from J; junction bases left unmatched: 5. The germline V gene has CDR1 MNHEY and CDR2 SMNVEV (reference sequence). The chain's CDR3 is CASSQMGQTDTQYF. CDR3 DNA sequence: TGTGCCAGCAGTCAAATGGGACAGACAGATACGCAGTATTTT.

This clone showed up just once. V gene TRBV6-5 combines with J gene TRBJ2-3, with 7 bases lining up with TRBD1. Germline values: CDR1 MNHEY, CDR2 SVGAGI. V lost 6 bases and J lost 0; bases outside the gene matches: 6. The CDR3 spans 15 residues. The CDR3 sequence is CASRKWGQSTDTQYF. The DNA for the CDR3 is TGTGCCAGCAGGAAATGGGGACAGAGCACAGATACGCAGTATTTT.

This chain connects TRBV18 to TRBJ2-1, with TRBD1 identical over 7 bases. Trimming at V came to 3 bases and at J to 4 bases, leaving 9 bases not matched to a gene. The CDR3 extends over 16 amino acids. Germline CDR1 and CDR2: KGHSH and LQKENI. The CDR3 sequence: CASSPLRDSTYNEQFF. CDR3 bases: TGTGCCAGCTCACCCCTCCGGGACAGCACATACAATGAGCAGTTCTTC.

The rearrangement joins TRBV30 to TRBJ1-5, with 8 nucleotides matching TRBD1. V dropped 2 bases and J dropped 1; count of bases not matched to a gene: 10. CDR3 length: 17 amino acids. Germline lookup yields CDR1 GTSNPN and CDR2 SVGIG (reference sequence). In nucleotides, the CDR3 is TGTGCCTGGAGTTCTAGGGGCCGACAGGGGAGCAATCAGCCCCAGCATTTT. This translates into CAWSSRGRQGSNQPQHF.

The sample holds a few counts of this clone. The chain links TRBV5-6 to TRBJ2-7; no clear D. From germline, CDR1 is SGHDT and CDR2 YYEEEE. V was shortened by 5 bases and J by 3 bases, with 12 bases between the two germline ends. CDR3 length: 13 residues. The CDR3 DNA reads TGTGCCAGCAGTCCCGTGGCCCACTACGAGCAGTACTTC. It translates to CASSPVAHYEQYF.

The V gene is TRBV5-1, the J gene TRBJ1-3, with 9 bases identical to TRBD1. This CDR3 has 16 amino acids. Germline V lookup: CDR1 SGHRS, CDR2 YFSETQ. The V and J ends lost 0 bases and 0 bases, in that order; junction bases with no gene match: 1. CDR3 coding DNA: TGCGCCAGCAGCTTGGACAGGGGGCTCTCTGGAAACACCATATATTTT. It translates to CASSLDRGLSGNTIYF.

This chain links TRBV6-6 with TRBJ1-5, with 10 bases matching TRBD1. J gave up 6 bases and V 5 bases, and 13 bases lay outside the gene matches. There are 17 residues in the CDR3. Germline V gives CDR1 MNHNY, CDR2 SVGAGI (reference sequence). CDR3 coding DNA: TGTGCCAGCAGTCCCCGAAAGCCCGGGACAGGGGCTCAGCCCCAGCATTTT. It specifies CASSPRKPGTGAQPQHF.

V usage is TRBV7-3 and J usage is TRBJ2-5, with 10 bases fitting TRBD2. In germline, CDR1 is SGHTA, CDR2 FQGTGA. With 5 bases clipped from V and 5 bases from J, the junction kept 8 bases outside the gene matches. This CDR3 has 15 residues. CDR3: CASSPGLAGAETQYF. Here the CDR3 DNA reads TGTGCCAGCAGCCCCGGTCTAGCGGGGGCGGAGACCCAGTACTTC.

This chain uses TRBV7-6 with TRBJ1-4; 7 nucleotides match TRBD1. Trimming removed 5 bases from V and 8 bases from J; junction bases left unmatched: 11. Germline V gene sequence: CDR1 SGHVS, CDR2 FNYEAQ. The CDR3 length is 15 residues. Here the CDR3 reads CASSQNLDRAEKLFF. DNA of the CDR3: TGTGCCAGCAGCCAGAATCTAGACAGGGCCGAAAAACTGTTTTTT.

The CDR3 bases are TGTGCCAGCAGCTTAGTGGGTTTTGGGGGAGGCTACAATGAGCAGTTCTTC. Its protein is CASSLVGFGGGYNEQFF. The chain joins TRBV11-2 to TRBJ2-1, with D possibly being TRBD2 (6 bases). The CDR3 runs 17 residues. Between the trimmed V and J ends, which lost 1 base and 3 bases, there was a span of 16 bases. Germline V gene sequence: CDR1 SGHAT, CDR2 FQNNGV. Complete variable domain (other parts from reference TRBV11-2 and TRBJ2-1): EAGVAQSPRYKIIEKRQSVAFWCNPISGHATLYWYQQILGQGPKLLIQFQNNGVVDDSQLPKDRFSAERLKGVDSTLKIQPAKLEDSAVYLCASSLVGFGGGYNEQFFGPGTRLTVL.

V usage is TRBV4-2 and J usage is TRBJ2-2; D uncertain. CDR1 is LGHNA and CDR2 is YNFKEQ in the germline V gene. The CDR3 runs to 17 residues. Trimming removed 0 bases at V and 0 bases at J, with 11 bases between. CDR3 sequence (DNA): TGTGCCAGCAGCCAAGATGCGCTTGTCCCGAACACCGGGGAGCTGTTTTTT. This encodes CASSQDALVPNTGELFF.

The chain uses TRBV5-4 and TRBJ1-1; no reliable D call. The CDR3 length is 14 residues. V lost 4 bases and J 4 bases, leaving 14 bases between the germline ends. Germline loops: CDR1 SGHNT, CDR2 YYREEE (reference sequence). In DNA, the CDR3 is TGTGCCAGCAGCGCACCCGGTCGAAGCACTGAAGCTTTCTTT. Translating gives CASSAPGRSTEAFF.

The rearrangement uses TRBV10-3 and TRBJ2-6, with unresolved D. Germline CDR1 reads ENHRY; CDR2 reads SYGVKD. Trimming pared 8 bases from V and 1 base from J, leaving 9 bases between. CDR3 size: 14 residues. The CDR3 DNA sequence: TGTGCCATCGGTTCCGGGTCTGGGGCCAACGTCCTGACTTTC. It encodes CAIGSGSGANVLTF.

This chain uses TRBV3-1 (or the pseudogene TRBV3-2) with TRBJ1-6; D might be TRBD1 (6 bases). Germline V gene sequence: CDR1 LGHDT, CDR2 YNNKEL (reference sequence). The CDR3 length is 13 residues. The V end lost 3 bases, the J end lost 7 bases, and 7 bases lay between the germline ends. This CDR3 is CASSHGTNSPLHF. The CDR3 coding sequence is TGTGCCAGCAGCCACGGGACAAATTCACCCCTCCACTTT.

The V call is TRBV15, the J call TRBJ1-4, with 8 bases aligning to TRBD1. Germline V CDR1 and CDR2: LNHNV, YYDKDF (reference sequence). J lost 5 bases, V lost 0 bases, and 5 bases had no gene match. The CDR3 loop spans 16 amino acids. CDR3 in DNA: TGTGCCACCAGCAGAGATACGGACAGGGCGAATGAAAAACTGTTTTTT. This codes for CATSRDTDRANEKLFF.

This sequence joins TRBV15 and TRBJ1-4, with TRBD1 identical over 11 bases. The V and J ends lost 4 bases and 7 bases, in that order; junction bases with no gene match: 5. The CDR3 is 15 residues long. In germline, CDR1 is LNHNV, CDR2 YYDKDF (reference sequence). The CDR3 DNA reads as TGTGCCACCAGCACCGCGGACAGGGGGCTTGAAAAACTGTTTTTT. This sequence encodes CATSTADRGLEKLFF.

This clone was observed a handful of times. This sequence joins TRBV7-9 and TRBJ1-4; D unclear. Germline V lookup: CDR1 SEHNR, CDR2 FQNEAQ (reference sequence). The CDR3 runs to 14 residues. The ends were cut back, 4 bases at V and 0 bases at J, with 6 bases in the middle. The CDR3 DNA reads as TGTGCCAGCAGCTCGGTCGCAACTAATGAAAAACTGTTTTTT. Amino acid sequence: CASSSVATNEKLFF.

The CDR3 reads CSVAGDYEQYF. The CDR3 DNA reads as TGCAGTGTCGCGGGAGATTACGAGCAGTACTTC. This sequence joins TRBV20-1 and TRBJ2-7, with 7 bases that match TRBD2. Germline-derived CDR1 and CDR2 are DFQATT and SNEGSKA (reference sequence). V dropped 7 bases and J dropped 4; count of bases not matched to a gene: 4. The CDR3 totals 11 residues.

A word on this clone: This may be a read error, as it is one base from a much larger clone. The rearrangement uses TRBV5-4 and TRBJ2-1, with 8 nucleotides matching TRBD1. The germline gives CDR1 SGHNT, CDR2 YYREEE (reference sequence). The CDR3 spans 13 residues. The trim removed 1 base at V and 6 bases at J, leaving 0 bases unmatched. CDR3 bases: TGTGCCAGCAGCTTGACAGGGGGCAATGAGCAGTTCTTC. Residues: CASSLTGGNEQFF.

The CDR3 DNA reads TGTGCCAGTAGTAGGGACTTCTCCTACGAGCAGTACTTC. It is translated as CASSRDFSYEQYF. This chain connects TRBV19 to TRBJ2-7; tentatively, D is TRBD2 (6 bases). The CDR3 covers 13 residues. The germline V and J ends were trimmed by 4 bases and 0 bases, with 7 bases remaining between them. Germline V gives CDR1 LNHDA, CDR2 SQIVND (reference sequence).